Only one count was recorded for the clone carrying this T cell receptor (beta chain). This sample is drawn from a study of blood T cell repertoires in COVID-19. The germline V and J ends were trimmed by 0 bases and 0 bases, with 6 bases remaining between them. Germline CDR1 LNHNV, CDR2 YYDKDF (reference sequence). The CDR3 runs to 15 residues. In the original processing: Amplification with reference gene primers provided the estimates of nucleated cell counts. The repertoire was sequenced with immunoSEQ multiplex PCR; TCRdb's copy has only in-frame clones and lacks some. That table gives V, J and clone size, and the DNA gave D and trimming. Of under 120,000 clones in the sample, approximately 69% were seen once.

Sequenced: peripheral blood. The chain joins TRBV15 to TRBJ1-3; D not resolved. The receptor comes from a man aged 80 or over with acute or convalescent COVID-19. For the CDR3, the DNA is TGTGCCACCAGCAGAGACAGGTTCTCTGGAAACACCATATATTTT. It translates to CATSRDRFSGNTIYF.